The rows below give T cell receptor beta chains drawn from one sample of a study of blood T cells in healthy people across ages. TCRdb redid the calling of the 5' RACE reads with MiXCR, one entry per CDR3 protein. This table holds approximately 1,700,000 distinct CDR3 sequences, roughly 43% found once. The specimen was blood. These receptors were obtained from a human donor in good health. Both conserved end residues are part of each CDR3. Each record gives: V gene, clone size, D gene, J gene, CDR3 length, CDR3 protein, CDR3 DNA. D genes are given only for firm matches. Size is stated for part of the rows, as once, few or many counts, or as a class when the clone is expanded.

V: TRBV25-1
size: NA
D: NA
J: TRBJ1-5
length: 14
CDR3: CASSDASSNQPQHF
DNA: TGTGCCAGCAGTGACGCGAGTAGCAATCAGCCCCAGCATTTT

V: TRBV12-3/TRBV12-4
size: NA
D: TRBD1
J: TRBJ2-2
length: 21
CDR3: CASTADRVDVMAGLNTGELFF
DNA: TGTGCCAGCACCGCCGACAGGGTCGACGTAATGGCTGGGTTGAACACCGGGGAGCTGTTTTTT

V: TRBV5-1
size: NA
D: NA
J: TRBJ1-4
length: 18
CDR3: CASSLKGRDYSTNEKLFF
DNA: TGCGCCAGCAGCTTAAAGGGCAGGGACTATTCAACTAATGAAAAACTGTTTTTT

V: TRBV2
size: few
D: NA
J: TRBJ1-4
length: 17
CDR3: CASSETGPGPFRTKLFF
DNA: TGTGCCAGCAGTGAGACGGGCCCGGGCCCCTTTCGGACAAAACTGTTTTTT

V: TRBV6-2/TRBV6-3
size: few
D: NA
J: TRBJ2-3
length: 14
CDR3: CASRRDGSSDTQYF
DNA: TGTGCCAGCAGACGGGACGGGTCGTCAGATACGCAGTATTTT

V: TRBV20-1
size: NA
D: NA
J: TRBJ2-2
length: 15
CDR3: CSARDYKGDTGELFF
DNA: TGCAGTGCTAGAGATTACAAGGGGGACACCGGGGAGCTGTTTTTT

V: TRBV29-1
size: NA
D: NA
J: TRBJ1-2
length: 11
CDR3: CSVEAFKGYTF
DNA: TGCAGCGTTGAGGCCTTTAAGGGCTACACCTTC

V: TRBV6-1
size: few
D: TRBD2
J: TRBJ2-1
length: 18
CDR3: CASRDGLAGEYSYNEQFF
DNA: TGTGCCAGCAGGGACGGACTAGCGGGGGAATATTCCTACAATGAGCAGTTCTTC

V: TRBV20-1
size: NA
D: NA
J: TRBJ2-3
length: 15
CDR3: CSARALSGYTDTQYF
DNA: TGCAGTGCTAGAGCTTTGTCAGGTTACACAGATACGCAGTATTTT

V: TRBV20-1
size: many
D: NA
J: TRBJ1-2
length: 15
CDR3: CSASGSPSGYYGYTF
DNA: TGCAGTGCCAGCGGATCTCCATCCGGATATTATGGCTACACCTTC

V: TRBV29-1
size: NA
D: NA
J: TRBJ2-5
length: 12
CDR3: CSVGEVGPTQYF
DNA: TGCAGCGTGGGGGAGGTAGGGCCAACCCAGTACTTC

V: TRBV4-1
size: few
D: NA
J: TRBJ1-2
length: 16
CDR3: CASSPTGTFAFYGYTF
DNA: TGCGCCAGCAGCCCCACTGGGACTTTCGCCTTCTATGGCTACACCTTC

V: TRBV29-1
size: NA
D: NA
J: TRBJ2-3
length: 12
CDR3: CSVEYREGAQYF
DNA: TGCAGCGTTGAGTACAGGGAAGGTGCGCAGTATTTT

V: TRBV12-5
size: NA
D: TRBD1
J: TRBJ1-5
length: 15
CDR3: CASGQGQGDNQPQHF
DNA: TGTGCTAGTGGTCAAGGGCAGGGGGACAATCAGCCCCAGCATTTT

V: TRBV4-1
size: NA
D: NA
J: TRBJ1-3
length: 15
CDR3: CASSLAPNQLNTIYF
DNA: TGCGCCAGCAGCCTTGCCCCTAATCAACTAAACACCATATATTTT

V: TRBV6-5
size: NA
D: TRBD2
J: TRBJ2-3
length: 16
CDR3: CASSSYSGRDTDTQYF
DNA: TGTGCCAGCAGTTCTTATAGCGGGAGAGACACAGATACGCAGTATTTT